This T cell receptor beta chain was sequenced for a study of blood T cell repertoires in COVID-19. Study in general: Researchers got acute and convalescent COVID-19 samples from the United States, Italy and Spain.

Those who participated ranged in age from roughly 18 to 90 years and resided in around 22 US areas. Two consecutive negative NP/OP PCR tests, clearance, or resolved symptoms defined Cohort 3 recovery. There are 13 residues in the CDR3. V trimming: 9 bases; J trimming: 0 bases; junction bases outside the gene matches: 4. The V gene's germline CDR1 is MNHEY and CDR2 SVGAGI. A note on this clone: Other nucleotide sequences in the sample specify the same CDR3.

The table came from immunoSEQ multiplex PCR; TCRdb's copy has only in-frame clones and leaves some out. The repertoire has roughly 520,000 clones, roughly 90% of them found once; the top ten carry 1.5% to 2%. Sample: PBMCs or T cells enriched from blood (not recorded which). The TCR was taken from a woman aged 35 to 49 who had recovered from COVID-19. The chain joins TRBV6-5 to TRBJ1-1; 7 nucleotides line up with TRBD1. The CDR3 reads CASRQGLNTEAFF. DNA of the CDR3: TGTGCCAGTCGACAGGGACTGAACACTGAAGCTTTCTTT.